This T cell receptor beta chain was sequenced for a study of T cell changes during pregnancy in multiple sclerosis. Losses at the gene ends were 4 bases for V and 0 bases for J; bases not matched to a gene: 7. This CDR3 has 17 amino acids. Germline V gene sequence: CDR1 SNHLY, CDR2 FYNNEI. Repertoires were generated with immunoSEQ multiplex PCR, while TCRdb's copy carries only in-frame clones and drops some. The top ten clones hold approximately 5.8% of a sample with about 120,000 clones, approximately 93% of them seen once. The TCR originated in a female donor with multiple sclerosis, enrolled in a pregnancy study. This chain connects TRBV2 to TRBJ1-5; 9 bases line up with TRBD1. Specimen: peripheral blood, collected before pregnancy. CDR3: CASSGRTGAGSNQPQHF. The DNA for the CDR3 is TGTGCCAGCAGTGGTAGGACAGGGGCTGGTAGCAATCAGCCCCAGCATTTT.